Sequencing of this TCR beta chain was carried out in a study of T-cell memory formation after mild COVID-19. Across the study: Clusters were largely donor specific.

CDR1 SNHLY and CDR2 FYNNEI come from the germline V gene. CDR3 size: 12 residues. V dropped 2 bases and J dropped 7 bases, with 5 bases sitting between them. Whole-study results and caveats: Contracting clones, day 15 to 85, had balanced CD4/CD8, and later expanders favored CD4+. Pre-infection memory held some responding clones, suggesting pre-existing cross-reactive T cells responded. Researchers report contracting CD4+ clones mostly in CM and EM, with CD8+ clones in EMRA.

From the 5' RACE reads, TCRdb called clonotypes with MiXCR, one entry per CDR3 protein. The table records just over 400,000 distinct CDR3 sequences, about a quarter of them present only once. There are many counts of this clonotype. Its antigen remains unknown. The sequencing sample was made of PBMCs or a T cell subset sorted from them (not recorded which). This sequence originates from an adult woman who had mild COVID-19 (a few samples of this study predate the infection). Cell type and time point are not known. The chain combines TRBV2 with TRBJ1-4; D gene unclear. The CDR3 DNA follows: TGTGCCAGCAGTGAAACGGGTGAAAAACTGTTTTTT. It codes for CASSETGEKLFF.